The clone carrying this T cell receptor beta chain was observed many times. These data are taken from a study of T cells in Graves' hyperthyroidism and ophthalmopathy. Newly diagnosed patients aged 18 to 65 had hyperthyroidism of under 2 months' duration. In making diagnoses, clinical symptoms, serum thyroxine and TRAb, thyroid ultrasound and orbital computed tomography were all used. There were TCR beta CDR3 regions amplified from RNA transcripts. The HTBI primer set served for first-round RT-PCR of the TCR CDR3. TCRdb recomputed calls from the multiplex PCR reads with MiXCR, one row per CDR3 protein. This sample has around 250,000 distinct CDR3 sequences; 13% to 15% occur once, and the top ten carry 13%. This TCR was sampled from a woman between 40 and 55 years old with Graves' hyperthyroidism that later progressed to Graves' ophthalmopathy. Sequencing was carried out using blood.

Here the CDR3 reads CASSQDLGRRLNTEAFF. The DNA for the CDR3 is TGCGCCAGCAGCCAAGATTTAGGCAGGCGATTGAACACTGAAGCTTTCTTT. J is TRBJ1-1 and V is TRBV4-1; D is unclear. The V end was cut by 0 bases, the J end by 0 bases, with 14 bases between. The CDR3 is 17 residues long. CDR1 and CDR2 from the germline V gene are MGHRA and YSYEKL.